This T cell receptor (beta chain) was profiled in a study of blood T cell repertoires in COVID-19. Turning to the study itself: Acute-phase and convalescent COVID-19 samples originated in the United States, Italy and Spain. Sample material is recorded as cDNA or gDNA derived from T cells, B-cell-depleted T cells, or PBMCs.

The CDR3 sequence is 17 residues long. Losses at the gene ends were 1 base for V and 5 bases for J; bases not matched to a gene: 12. Germline values: CDR1 MDHEN, CDR2 SYDVKM. As handled by the study authors: Amplification of reference gene primers provided the estimated nucleated cell counts. Here immunoSEQ multiplex PCR was the method, and the copy in TCRdb shows in-frame clones only, minus some. The V and J calls and clone size come from that table; D and trimming were worked out from the DNA. Among around 210,000 clones, around 83% were seen once, and the ten largest hold roughly an eighth. The chain combines TRBV28 with TRBJ2-7, with 9 bases matching TRBD1. Sequenced input: peripheral blood. This clonotype originated in a human donor in a cohort sampled during active COVID-19. For the CDR3, the DNA is TGTGCCAGCAGTTTATTCCCCCGGGACAGGGTTCGAAACGAGCAGTACTTC. Translation gives CASSLFPRDRVRNEQYF.